The next 15 T cell receptor beta chains were all read from a single sample in a study of glioma-infiltrating T cells (dated by TCRdb to between 2015 and 2016). Sequencing was carried out with an Illumina MiSeq. TCR alpha and beta CDR3 regions were amplified with the iRepertoire nested amplicon-rescue multiplex PCR (arm-PCR) platform from RNA. The public sequencing data were trimmed at Q25 with fastp and processed into clonotypes with MiXCR by TCRdb, which kept only in-frame beta chains. Every distinct CDR3 protein forms one entry, paired with its most common genes and DNA. The sample yields about 3,200 distinct CDR3 sequences; approximately 15% were counted once. The ten largest clones capture about half of the sample. Sequenced sample: glioma tissue, nonneoplastic brain tissue, or PBMCs (not recorded which). The receptors shown here come from a human donor with low-grade glioma or glioblastoma, undergoing nonglioma brain surgery, or in good health (not recorded which).

Comments on this clonotype: An end of the junction does not agree with germline; a read error may underlie this. The CDR3 DNA sequence: TGTGCTAGCAGTCGCGGGCGGGGAATACAAGAGACCCAGTACTTC. Encoded protein: CASSRGRGIQETQYF. The chain links TRBV6-1 to TRBJ2-5, with a possible D match to TRBD2 (6 bases). The CDR3 is made up of 15 amino acids. Germline V gene data show CDR1 as MNHNS and CDR2 as SASEGT.

This clonotype was observed at least ten times. The CDR3 reads CSVRLLDTQYF. The CDR3 nucleotides are TGCAGCGTGAGGCTGTTGGATACGCAGTATTTT. This chain joins TRBV29-1 and TRBJ2-3; D ambiguous. The CDR3 sequence is 11 residues long. Germline V lookup: CDR1 SQVTM, CDR2 ANQGSEA. Deletions cut 6 bases from V and 6 bases from J, with 10 bases between.

There are a few counts of this clonotype. The rearrangement uses TRBV12-3 or TRBV12-4 and TRBJ1-2; 8 bases align to TRBD1. V shed 5 bases, J shed 8 bases, and the junction held 13 bases outside the gene matches. CDR3 length equals 15 residues. CDR3 amino acids: CASSLFGATGDGYTF. Written as DNA, the CDR3 is TGTGCCAGCAGTCTCTTTGGGGCGACAGGGGACGGCTACACCTTC.

Sample share makes this clonotype medium-sized (0.01 to 0.1%). This chain connects TRBV12-3 or TRBV12-4 to TRBJ1-1; D remains unclear. The CDR3 sequence is 15 residues long. The ends were cut back, 3 bases at V and 0 bases at J, with 11 bases in the middle. CDR3 sequence: CASSFRREMNTEAFF. DNA for the CDR3: TGTGCCAGCAGTTTTCGAAGAGAGATGAACACTGAAGCTTTCTTT.

This clonotype was seen only a few times. V is TRBV11-2 and J is TRBJ2-1, with TRBD1 matching 10 bases. The CDR3 is 17 residues long. CDR1 SGHAT and CDR2 FQNNGV come from the germline V gene. V trimming: 0 bases; J trimming: 4 bases; junction bases outside the gene matches: 6. The CDR3 coding sequence is TGTGCCAGCAGCTTAGATGGAAGACAGGGGGCTTACAATGAGCAGTTCTTC. Translated, it gives CASSLDGRQGAYNEQFF. Filled out from reference TRBV11-2 and TRBJ2-1, the complete variable domain reads EAGVAQSPRYKIIEKRQSVAFWCNPISGHATLYWYQQILGQGPKLLIQFQNNGVVDDSQLPKDRFSAERLKGVDSTLKIQPAKLEDSAVYLCASSLDGRQGAYNEQFFGPGTRLTVL.

This clonotype is medium-sized (0.01 to 0.1%) within its sample. The CDR3 DNA is TGTGCCACCAGCAGAGATGGTTCCGCAGGGTGGAATTCACCCCTCCACTTT. Translation gives CATSRDGSAGWNSPLHF. This rearrangement joins TRBV15 to TRBJ1-6; TRBD1 is a possible D gene (5 bases). The CDR3 is made up of 17 amino acids. V gave up 0 bases and J gave up 7 bases, with 16 bases separating them. CDR1 LNHNV and CDR2 YYDKDF come from the germline V gene (reference sequence).

CDR3 protein: CASSPRLAGVNEQFF. CDR3 DNA: TGTGCCAGCAGCCCCCGACTAGCGGGGGTTAATGAGCAGTTCTTC. The V call is TRBV9, the J call TRBJ2-1, with 12 bases lining up with TRBD2. Germline lookup yields CDR1 SGDLS and CDR2 YYNGEE. The CDR3 totals 15 residues. Trimming removed 4 bases from V and 7 bases from J; junction bases left unmatched: 6.

V is TRBV19 and J is TRBJ1-1; D may be TRBD1 (5 bases). The V gene lost 8 bases and the J gene lost 0 bases, with 13 bases spanning the gap. The CDR3 extends over 14 amino acids. Germline CDR1 reads LNHDA; CDR2 reads SQIVND (reference sequence). CDR3 sequence: CASRPSGVNTEAFF. The CDR3 DNA reads TGTGCCAGTCGGCCGTCGGGGGTGAACACTGAAGCTTTCTTT.

This clonotype is deemed medium-sized. V and J are TRBV20-1 and TRBJ2-7; 8 bases map to TRBD1. This CDR3 region has 14 residues. Trimming cost V 2 bases and J 4 bases; bases outside gene matches: 7. CDR1 is DFQATT and CDR2 is SNEGSKA in the germline V gene (reference sequence). In DNA form, the CDR3 reads TGCAGTGCTAGAAACAGGGGGGAAGAATACGAGCAGTACGTC. Residues: CSARNRGEEYEQYV.

Judged by abundance, this clonotype is medium-sized (0.01 to 0.1%). The chain carries TRBV7-2 and TRBJ1-1; D uncertain. Trimming stripped 3 bases from V and 3 bases from J, with 8 bases between. Germline-derived CDR1 and CDR2 are SGHTA and FQGNSA. CDR3 length: 13 amino acids. As DNA, the CDR3 is TGTGCCAGCAGCTTTTATCTAGACACTGAAGCTTTCTTT. Translation: CASSFYLDTEAFF. Together with reference TRBV7-2 and TRBJ1-1, the CDR3 gives the full variable domain: GAGVSQSPSNKVTEKGKDVELRCDPISGHTALYWYRQSLGQGLEFLIYFQGNSAPDKSGLPSDRFSAERTGGSVSTLTIQRTQQEDSAVYLCASSFYLDTEAFFGQGTRLTVV.

Concerning this clonotype: One base away lies a much larger clone, so this may be a sequencing read error. V and J are TRBV20-1 and TRBJ2-3, with 8 positions matching TRBD1. CDR1 and CDR2 (germline): DFQATT, SNEGSKA (reference sequence). This CDR3 has 15 amino acids. In DNA, the CDR3 is TGCAGTTCTAGAAACAGGGGGACTAGCACAGATACGCAGTATTTT. Its translation: CSSRNRGTSTDTQYF.

This clonotype was seen many times. The CDR3 region has the DNA TGTGCCAGCAGCCCGGGGGGCCAGGGGGCCGTCGAGCAGTACGTC. This encodes CASSPGGQGAVEQYV. The gene calls are TRBV28 and TRBJ2-7, with a weak D call TRBD1 (8 bases). The CDR3 contains 15 residues. Trimming left V 6 bases short and J 6 bases short, with 21 bases between. CDR1 is MDHEN, CDR2 SYDVKM, per germline.

By proportion, this clonotype is medium-sized (0.01 to 0.1%). The chain uses TRBV28 and TRBJ1-6, with 8 bases matching TRBD1. Germline V gives CDR1 MDHEN, CDR2 SYDVKM. V dropped 6 bases and J dropped 5; count of bases not matched to a gene: 0. The CDR3 is 13 amino acids. The DNA of the CDR3 is TGTGCCAGCAGGGGACAGGATAATTCACCCCTCCACTTT. This codes for CASRGQDNSPLHF.

Regarding this clonotype: Given a much more abundant clone one base away, this may be a read error. The CDR3 DNA reads as TGCAGTGCTAGAGATCTAAGGGGACAGTACACCGGGGAGCTGTTTTTT. Protein sequence: CSARDLRGQYTGELFF. The chain combines TRBV20-1 with TRBJ2-2; 7 positions match TRBD1. This CDR3 is built from 16 residues. Germline V gene sequence: CDR1 DFQATT, CDR2 SNEGSKA (reference sequence). J was trimmed by 3 bases and V by 0 bases; bases with no gene match: 7.

This clonotype is medium-sized (0.01 to 0.1%). The chain employs TRBV25-1 and TRBJ2-3; TRBD2 aligns across 7 bases. Unmatched junction bases numbered 19, after V lost 2 bases and J lost 2 bases. CDR1 is MGHDK and CDR2 is SYGVNS in the germline V gene. CDR3 length equals 20 residues. The CDR3 DNA reads as TGTGCCAGCAGTGAAACCTTCCCCCGCTATGCGGGGGAGACCACAGATACGCAGTATTTT. This sequence encodes CASSETFPRYAGETTDTQYF.